The 18 T cell receptor beta chains below all came from one sample that was sequenced in a study of prognosis after radiotherapy for stage I lung cancer. TCR beta CDR3 amplification from genomic DNA was performed by two-round multiplex PCR. First-round PCR amplification was performed with primers specific to each TRBV and TRBJ gene. TCRdb reprocessed the multiplex PCR reads via MiXCR and lists one record per CDR3 protein. This table has some 56,000 distinct CDR3 sequences, roughly 29% appearing once. This sample comprised PBMCs, obtained before or after stereotactic body radiation therapy (not recorded which). The receptors were sampled from a donor aged 50 or older with non-small cell lung cancer.

This clonotype was seen only a few times. A much more abundant neighbour one base away suggests this may be a read error. The rearrangement uses TRBV19 and TRBJ2-7, with 7 bases lining up with TRBD1. V dropped 7 bases and J dropped 2; count of bases not matched to a gene: 8. From germline, CDR1 is LNHDA and CDR2 SQIVND (reference sequence). The CDR3 sequence is 14 residues long. This CDR3 reads CASTRSDRTYEQYF. DNA of the CDR3: TGTGCCAGTACACGGTCGGACAGGACCTACGAGCAGTACTTC.

This clonotype was detected many times. V and J are TRBV11-3 and TRBJ2-7; no clear D. The CDR3 length is 10 residues. CDR1 is SGHNT and CDR2 is YENEEA in the germline V gene. V was cut by 5 bases and J by 12 bases, with 11 bases left in between. CDR3: CASSPPLPYF. The DNA of the CDR3 is TGTGCCAGCAGCCCTCCGCTACCGTACTTC.

This clonotype was recorded many times. The chain combines TRBV10-3 with TRBJ2-6; D may correspond to TRBD1 or TRBD2 (5 bases each). This CDR3 has 16 amino acids. Trimming removed 8 bases from V and 0 bases from J, with 14 bases in between. From germline, CDR1 is ENHRY and CDR2 SYGVKD. The CDR3 reads CAIFPGRGSGANVLTF. In DNA, the CDR3 is TGTGCCATCTTTCCGGGACGAGGCTCTGGGGCCAACGTCCTGACTTTC.

A remark on this clonotype: Possible read error: a much larger clone is one base away. V and J are TRBV4-1 and TRBJ1-3; D remains ambiguous. Between the trimmed V and J ends, which lost 6 bases and 4 bases, there was a span of 19 bases. Germline V CDR1 and CDR2: MGHRA, YSYEKL. The CDR3 is 16 residues long. CDR3 coding DNA: TGCGCCAGCAGACTCCCATGGGGATCGGGGGGAAACACCATATATTTT. Translation: CASRLPWGSGGNTIYF.

In its sample, this clonotype was seen many times. The V call is TRBV29-1, the J call TRBJ1-2; 7 bases line up with TRBD1. Germline V CDR1 and CDR2: SQVTM, ANQGSEA. J lost 8 bases, V lost 4 bases, and 7 bases had no gene match. The CDR3 spans 12 residues. CDR3 sequence reads: CSVVGTGEGYTF. CDR3 in DNA: TGCAGCGTTGTTGGAACAGGGGAAGGCTACACCTTC.

This clonotype was seen at least ten times. V is TRBV11-2 and J is TRBJ2-1, with a tentative D call TRBD2 (6 bases). Trimming left V 0 bases short and J 10 bases short, with 19 bases between. Germline V lookup: CDR1 SGHAT, CDR2 FQNNGV. CDR3 length equals 16 residues. The CDR3 nucleotides read TGTGCCAGCAGCTTAGAACCCCGACTAGTAAGTATAGAGCAGTTCTTC. Its translation is CASSLEPRLVSIEQFF. Full variable domain (rest looked up from reference TRBV11-2 and TRBJ2-1): EAGVAQSPRYKIIEKRQSVAFWCNPISGHATLYWYQQILGQGPKLLIQFQNNGVVDDSQLPKDRFSAERLKGVDSTLKIQPAKLEDSAVYLCASSLEPRLVSIEQFFGPGTRLTVL.

V is TRBV5-4 and J is TRBJ2-7, with 14 bases lining up with TRBD2. The CDR3 covers 15 residues. The germline CDR1 and CDR2 sequences are SGHNT and YYREEE (reference sequence). After removal of 0 bases from V and 12 bases from J, the junction contained 8 bases not matched to a gene. The CDR3 sequence is CASSLATSGGGIRYF. The CDR3 nucleotides read TGTGCCAGCAGCTTGGCGACTAGCGGGGGGGGCATTCGGTACTTC. Filled out from reference TRBV5-4 and TRBJ2-7, the complete variable domain reads ETGVTQSPTHLIKTRGQQVTLRCSSQSGHNTVSWYQQALGQGPQFIFQYYREEENGRGNFPPRFSGLQFPNYSSELNVNALELDDSALYLCASSLATSGGGIRYFGPGTRLTVT.

This clonotype was recorded many times. This chain connects TRBV6-5 to TRBJ2-1; D not certain. Germline V gene data show CDR1 as MNHEY and CDR2 as SVGAGI. The CDR3 extends over 15 amino acids. Trimming took 4 bases from V and 4 from J, leaving 14 bases between them. In DNA, the CDR3 is TGTGCCAGCAGTTTGACGATGGACGGGTACAATGAGCAGTTCTTC. Translating it yields CASSLTMDGYNEQFF.

This clonotype was detected ten times or more. J is TRBJ1-5 and V is TRBV4-1, with TRBD1 matching over 7 bases. This CDR3 is built from 16 residues. Germline CDR1 is MGHRA and CDR2 is YSYEKL. V shed 0 bases, J shed 4 bases, and the junction held 6 bases outside the gene matches. This CDR3 is CASSQDQGVTNQPQHF. DNA for the CDR3: TGCGCCAGCAGCCAAGATCAGGGGGTAACTAATCAGCCCCAGCATTTT.

This clonotype was recorded at least ten times. This chain uses TRBV6-1 with TRBJ1-2; no definite D call. The CDR3 extends over 14 amino acids. Per germline, CDR1 MNHNS and CDR2 SASEGT. V was pared by 7 bases and J by 3 bases, with 15 bases between. CDR3: CASKNRGRDYGYTF. The CDR3 DNA reads as TGTGCCAGCAAGAATAGAGGGCGTGACTATGGCTACACCTTC.

On this clonotype: A much larger clone lies a single base off, so this may be a read error. The chain employs TRBV10-3 and TRBJ1-5; D ambiguous. Germline CDR1 and CDR2: ENHRY and SYGVKD. The CDR3 totals 13 residues. Trimming stripped 6 bases from V and 6 bases from J, with 12 bases between. This CDR3 reads CAISLSEGQPQHF. The CDR3 DNA sequence: TGTGCCATCAGCCTCTCGGAGGGTCAGCCCCAGCATTTT.

This clonotype was seen at least ten times. This chain links TRBV11-2 with TRBJ1-6; TRBD1 matches 10 bases. CDR1 is SGHAT and CDR2 is FQNNGV in the germline V gene. The CDR3 spans 15 residues. The junction had 5 bases not matched to a gene; V was cut back by 5 bases and J by 7 bases. The CDR3 loop reads CASSTRTGGNSPLHF. The CDR3 DNA reads TGTGCCAGCAGCACCCGGACAGGGGGAAATTCACCCCTCCACTTT.

This clonotype was recorded many times. The J gene is TRBJ2-2, the V gene TRBV7-3; TRBD1 might be the D (6 bases). This CDR3 has 16 residues. The germline gives CDR1 SGHTA, CDR2 FQGTGA. Between the trimmed V and J ends, which lost 9 bases and 4 bases, there was a span of 21 bases. The DNA for the CDR3 is TGTGCCAGGGCCGACAGTGGGGGCCAGACCACCGGGGAGCTGTTTTTT. It encodes CARADSGGQTTGELFF.

In this sample, this clonotype turned up many times. The rearrangement links TRBV12-3 or TRBV12-4 to TRBJ1-3; TRBD1 might be the D (5 bases). The CDR3 runs 15 residues. The V gene lost 4 bases and the J gene lost 0 bases, with 10 bases spanning the gap. This CDR3 is CASSYRSYSGNTIYF. The CDR3 DNA reads TGTGCCAGCAGTTACAGGTCTTACTCTGGAAACACCATATATTTT.

This clonotype was counted at least ten times. The chain has TRBV28 and TRBJ2-6; D is unresolved. The CDR3 loop spans 17 amino acids. CDR1 is MDHEN and CDR2 is SYDVKM in the germline V gene. Trimming stripped 5 bases from V and 0 bases from J, with 14 bases between. The CDR3 loop is CASSPYRHFSGANVLTF. The CDR3 bases are TGTGCCAGCAGTCCCTATCGGCATTTCTCTGGGGCCAACGTCCTGACTTTC.

As regards this clonotype: A much more abundant neighbour one base away suggests this may be a read error. This rearrangement joins TRBV9 to TRBJ1-1, with D possibly TRBD1 on 6 matching bases. The CDR3 extends over 14 amino acids. Germline-derived CDR1 and CDR2 are SGDLS and YYNGEE. V shed 1 base and J shed 5 bases, with 12 bases lying between them. CDR3 nucleotide sequence: TGTGCCAGCAGCGTAAGGGGGAGGGATACTGAAGCTTTCTTT. It specifies CASSVRGRDTEAFF.

This clonotype was observed at least ten times. This chain links TRBV19 with TRBJ2-7; TRBD2 matches at 8 bases. From germline, CDR1 is LNHDA and CDR2 SQIVND (reference sequence). The CDR3 is 18 residues long. Trimming took 2 bases from V and 0 from J; bases not matched to a gene: 12. The CDR3 sequence: CASSIRVGRAGDSYEQYF. CDR3 nucleotide sequence: TGTGCCAGTAGTATACGGGTTGGGCGAGCGGGGGACTCCTACGAGCAGTACTTC.

This clonotype was counted ten times or more. The chain links TRBV20-1 to TRBJ1-5; D not certain. CDR1 and CDR2 (germline): DFQATT, SNEGSKA (reference sequence). V lost 3 bases to trimming and J lost 6 bases, with 15 bases between them. The CDR3 covers 14 residues. CDR3: CSASDSTDLQPQHF. CDR3 DNA sequence: TGCAGTGCTAGTGATTCGACGGATCTTCAGCCCCAGCATTTT.